The T cell receptor beta chain under discussion was sequenced for a study of blood T cell repertoires in COVID-19. The overall study: Specimens from acute and convalescent COVID-19 originated in the United States, Italy and Spain. PBMCs, B-cell-depleted T cells, or T cells provided the cDNA or gDNA that made up the material.

As processed by the authors: Estimation of nucleated cell counts was performed using reference gene primer amplification. Only in-frame clones appear in the TCRdb table, and some are missing; sequencing was by immunoSEQ multiplex PCR. Clone size and the V and J calls come from that table; the DNA yielded D and trimming. The sample contains 89,000 or so clones, 70% to 85% of which appear only once. This TCR came from a human donor in a cohort sampled during active COVID-19. Sequencing was performed on peripheral blood.

The CDR3 region is CASSYGRGNTGELFF. The CDR3 coding sequence is TGTGCCAGCAGCTATGGACGGGGAAACACCGGGGAGCTGTTTTTT. J is TRBJ2-2 and V is TRBV9; a weak D match, TRBD2 (5 bases). Per germline, CDR1 SGDLS and CDR2 YYNGEE. The CDR3 is made up of 15 amino acids. With 4 bases removed from V and 2 bases from J, the gap between germline ends came to 12 bases. Using reference TRBV9 and TRBJ2-2 for the parts outside the CDR3, the full variable domain is DSGVTQTPKHLITATGQRVTLRCSPRSGDLSVYWYQQSLDQGLQFLIQYYNGEERAKGNILERFSAQQFPDLHSELNLSSLELGDSALYFCASSYGRGNTGELFFGEGSRLTVL.